The 9 T cell receptor beta chains below come from one sample, sequenced in a study of cytomegalovirus exposure and HLA in healthy donors. It was with 60 Vbeta and 13 Jbeta primers that the PCR ran. Here immunoSEQ multiplex PCR was the method, and the copy in TCRdb shows in-frame clones only, minus some. Found here are around 130,000 clones, around 69% of them singletons; the top ten hold around 2.6%. The sample consisted of PBMCs. The receptors stem from a human donor in good health.

The CDR3 here is CASGSSSNQPQHF. The CDR3 DNA is TGTGCCAGCGGTTCTAGTAGCAATCAGCCCCAGCATTTT. The chain uses TRBV6-5 and TRBJ1-5; D ambiguous. CDR3 length: 13 amino acids. CDR1 is MNHEY and CDR2 is SVGAGI in the germline V gene. Trimming took 8 bases from V and 0 from J, leaving 8 bases between them.

V is TRBV5-4 and J is TRBJ2-5; 10 bases agree with TRBD1. The junction had 5 bases not matched to a gene; V was cut back by 4 bases and J by 5 bases. Germline lookup yields CDR1 SGHNT and CDR2 YYREEE (reference sequence). The CDR3 totals 14 residues. The CDR3 region has the DNA TGTGCCAGCAGCCCGGGACAGGGGCAGGAGACCCAGTACTTC. This codes for CASSPGQGQETQYF.

The chain employs TRBV11-1 and TRBJ2-7; unclear D gene. The germline gives CDR1 SGHAT, CDR2 FQDESV (reference sequence). The CDR3 has 13 residues. Trimming shortened V by 3 bases and J by 2 bases, and 8 bases separated the two germline ends. Written as DNA, the CDR3 is TGTGCCAGCAGCTTTAGCCCAACCTACGAGCAGTACTTC. Translating gives CASSFSPTYEQYF. Variable domain in full (rest from reference TRBV11-1 and TRBJ2-7): EAEVAQSPRYKITEKSQAVAFWCDPISGHATLYWYRQILGQGPELLVQFQDESVVDDSQLPKDRFSAERLKGVDSTLKIQPAELGDSAMYLCASSFSPTYEQYFGPGTRLTVT.

The chain joins TRBV7-2 to TRBJ1-3, with 9 bases aligning to TRBD1. Per germline, CDR1 SGHTA and CDR2 FQGNSA. This CDR3 contains 14 residues. The V and J ends lost 9 bases and 2 bases, in that order; junction bases with no gene match: 5. The CDR3 sequence is CASTGGEAGNTIYF. The CDR3 region has the DNA TGTGCCAGTACAGGGGGCGAAGCTGGAAACACCATATATTTT.

This rearrangement joins TRBV6-5 to TRBJ2-7; 10 bases are shared with TRBD2. CDR3 length: 14 amino acids. Germline values: CDR1 MNHEY, CDR2 SVGAGI. V gave up 9 bases and J gave up 6 bases; unmatched junction bases: 11. CDR3 bases: TGTGCCAGTCAGCGGGAGGGATCCCTAGGCGAGCAGTACTTC. Residues: CASQREGSLGEQYF.

This clone appeared a few times. V gene TRBV28 combines with J gene TRBJ2-5; no clear D. The closer fit of TRBJ2-7 to the DNA end suggests the J call may be wrong. Per the germline V gene, CDR1 is MDHEN and CDR2 is SYDVKM. The CDR3 has 12 residues. CDR3 nucleotides: TGTGGGGCCGGTCCAAAGCCTAACGAGCAGTACTTC. Translation gives CGAGPKPNEQYF.

CDR3 residues: CARNRGEGGELFF. The CDR3 nucleotides read TGTGCCAGAAACAGGGGAGAAGGCGGGGAGCTGTTTTTT. The J gene is TRBJ2-2, the V gene TRBV2; 7 nucleotides match TRBD1. Germline CDR1 is SNHLY and CDR2 is FYNNEI. The V and J ends lost 9 bases and 7 bases, in that order; junction bases with no gene match: 8. The CDR3 covers 13 residues.

About this clone itself: A junction end diverges from the germline sequence, so it may reflect a read error. The chain recombines TRBV6-1 with TRBJ2-7, with TRBD1 as a possible D gene (5 bases). This CDR3 has 13 residues. CDR1 is MNHNS, CDR2 SASEGT, per germline. The CDR3 loop reads CASRERQTSWQCF. DNA of the CDR3: TGTGCCAGCAGGGAAAGACAGACCTCCTGGCAGTGCTTC.

V is TRBV7-9 and J is TRBJ1-2; 8 bases fit TRBD1. This CDR3 contains 14 residues. With V trimmed by 1 base and J by 8 bases, 6 bases remained unmatched. Germline V gene data show CDR1 as SEHNR and CDR2 as FQNEAQ (reference sequence). CDR3 in amino acids: CASSLVTGAGGYTF. The CDR3 DNA is TGTGCCAGCAGCTTAGTGACAGGGGCCGGGGGCTACACCTTC.